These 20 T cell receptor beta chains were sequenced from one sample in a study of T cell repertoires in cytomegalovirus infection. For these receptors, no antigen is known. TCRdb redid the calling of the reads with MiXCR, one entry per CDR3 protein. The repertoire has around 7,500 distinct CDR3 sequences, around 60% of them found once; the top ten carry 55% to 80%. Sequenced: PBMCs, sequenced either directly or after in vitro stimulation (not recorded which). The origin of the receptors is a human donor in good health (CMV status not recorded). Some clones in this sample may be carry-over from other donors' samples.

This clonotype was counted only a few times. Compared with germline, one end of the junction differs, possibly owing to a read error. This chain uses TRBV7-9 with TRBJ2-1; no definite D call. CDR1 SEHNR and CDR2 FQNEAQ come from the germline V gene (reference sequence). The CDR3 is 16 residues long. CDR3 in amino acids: CASSLVGIYTYNEHFF. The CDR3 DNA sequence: TGTGCCAGCAGCTTGGTGGGAATATACACCTACAATGAGCATTTCTTC.

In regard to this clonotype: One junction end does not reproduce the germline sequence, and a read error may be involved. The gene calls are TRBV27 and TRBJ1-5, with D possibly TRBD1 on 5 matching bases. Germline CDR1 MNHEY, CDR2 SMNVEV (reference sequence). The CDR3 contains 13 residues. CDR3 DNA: TGTGCCAGCAGTGCAGGGTCTGGTCAGCCCCAAAATTTT. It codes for CASSAGSGQPQNF.

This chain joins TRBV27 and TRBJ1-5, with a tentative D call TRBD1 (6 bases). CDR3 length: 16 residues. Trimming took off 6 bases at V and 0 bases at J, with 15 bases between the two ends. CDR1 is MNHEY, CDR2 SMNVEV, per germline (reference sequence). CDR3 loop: CASSFQGRDSNQPQHF. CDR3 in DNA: TGTGCCAGCAGCTTCCAGGGGAGGGATAGCAATCAGCCCCAGCATTTT.

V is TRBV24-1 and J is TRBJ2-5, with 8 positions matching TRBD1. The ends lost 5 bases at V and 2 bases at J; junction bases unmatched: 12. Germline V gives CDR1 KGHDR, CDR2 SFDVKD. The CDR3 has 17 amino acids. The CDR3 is CATSAGRTGLGQETQYF. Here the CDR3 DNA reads TGTGCCACCAGTGCGGGGCGGACAGGGCTGGGGCAAGAGACCCAGTACTTC.

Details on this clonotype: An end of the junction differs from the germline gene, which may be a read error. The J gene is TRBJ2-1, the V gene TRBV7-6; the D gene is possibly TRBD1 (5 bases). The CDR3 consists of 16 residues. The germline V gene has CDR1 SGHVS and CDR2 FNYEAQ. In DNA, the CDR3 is TGTGCAAGCAGCTTAATAGGGGTCAGCTCCTACAATGAGAAGTTCTTC. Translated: CASSLIGVSSYNEKFF.

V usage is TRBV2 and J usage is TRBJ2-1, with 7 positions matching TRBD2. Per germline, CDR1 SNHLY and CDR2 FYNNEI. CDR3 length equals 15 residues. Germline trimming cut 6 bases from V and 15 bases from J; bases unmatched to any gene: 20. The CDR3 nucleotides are TGTGCCAGCAGCCGGGAGCTTGGGGACTACAATGCGCCGTTCTTC. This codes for CASSRELGDYNAPFF.

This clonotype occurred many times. The DNA of the CDR3 is TGTGCCAGCAGTTCGTCCCGGACCCAGCATTTT. It encodes CASSSSRTQHF. This chain joins TRBV28 and TRBJ1-5; D is ambiguous. In germline, CDR1 is MDHEN, CDR2 SYDVKM. With 4 bases removed from V and 11 bases from J, the gap between germline ends came to 9 bases. The CDR3 extends over 11 amino acids.

CDR3 nucleotides: TGTGCCAGCAGCTCCACTAGCACAGATACGCAGTATTTT. Its translation: CASSSTSTDTQYF. The chain recombines TRBV7-3 with TRBJ2-3; D remains unclear. V lost 4 bases and J 0 bases, leaving 5 bases between the germline ends. This CDR3 has 13 amino acids. The V gene's germline CDR1 is SGHTA and CDR2 FQGTGA. The full variable domain, rest sourced from reference TRBV7-3 and TRBJ2-3, is GAGVSQTPSNKVTEKGKYVELRCDPISGHTALYWYRQSLGQGPEFLIYFQGTGAADDSGLPNDRFFAVRPEGSVSTLKIQRTERGDSAVYLCASSSTSTDTQYFGPGTRLTVL.

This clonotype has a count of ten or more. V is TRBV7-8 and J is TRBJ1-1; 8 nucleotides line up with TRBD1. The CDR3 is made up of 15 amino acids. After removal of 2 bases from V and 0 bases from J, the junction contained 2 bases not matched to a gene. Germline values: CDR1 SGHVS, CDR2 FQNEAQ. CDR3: CASSLNRGMNTEAFF. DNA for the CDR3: TGTGCCAGCAGCTTAAACAGGGGGATGAACACTGAAGCTTTCTTT. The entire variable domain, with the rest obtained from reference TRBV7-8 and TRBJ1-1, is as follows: GAGVSQSPRYKVAKRGQDVALRCDPISGHVSLFWYQQALGQGPEFLTYFQNEAQLDKSGLPSDRFFAERPEGSVSTLKIQRTQQEDSAVYLCASSLNRGMNTEAFFGQGTRLTVV.

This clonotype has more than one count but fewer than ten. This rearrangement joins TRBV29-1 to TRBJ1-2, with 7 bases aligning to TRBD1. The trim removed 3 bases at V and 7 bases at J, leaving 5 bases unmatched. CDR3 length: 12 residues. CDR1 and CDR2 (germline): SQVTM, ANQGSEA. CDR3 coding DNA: TGCAGCGTTGACGAGGGGGCAGGTGGCTACACCTTC. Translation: CSVDEGAGGYTF.

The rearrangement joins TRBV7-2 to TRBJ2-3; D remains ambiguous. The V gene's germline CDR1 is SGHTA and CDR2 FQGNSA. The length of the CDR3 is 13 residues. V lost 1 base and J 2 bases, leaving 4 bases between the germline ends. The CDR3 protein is CASSLVPTDTQYF. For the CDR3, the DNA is TGTGCCAGCAGCTTAGTGCCCACAGATACGCAGTATTTT. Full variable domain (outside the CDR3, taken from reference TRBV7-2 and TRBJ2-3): GAGVSQSPSNKVTEKGKDVELRCDPISGHTALYWYRQSLGQGLEFLIYFQGNSAPDKSGLPSDRFSAERTGGSVSTLTIQRTQQEDSAVYLCASSLVPTDTQYFGPGTRLTVL.

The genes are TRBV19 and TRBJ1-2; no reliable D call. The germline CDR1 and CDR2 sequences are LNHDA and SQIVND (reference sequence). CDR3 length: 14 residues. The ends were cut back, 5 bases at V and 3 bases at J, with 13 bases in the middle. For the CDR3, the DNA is TGTGCCAGTAGTGCCCGTGGCAGCCACTATGGCTACACCTTC. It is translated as CASSARGSHYGYTF.

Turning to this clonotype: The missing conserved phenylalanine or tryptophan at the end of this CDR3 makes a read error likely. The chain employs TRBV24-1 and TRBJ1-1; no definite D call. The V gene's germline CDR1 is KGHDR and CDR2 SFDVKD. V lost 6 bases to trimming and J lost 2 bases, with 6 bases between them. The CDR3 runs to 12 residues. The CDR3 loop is CATSFPNTEAFC. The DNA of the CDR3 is TGTGCCACCAGTTTCCCAAACACTGAAGCTTTCTGT.

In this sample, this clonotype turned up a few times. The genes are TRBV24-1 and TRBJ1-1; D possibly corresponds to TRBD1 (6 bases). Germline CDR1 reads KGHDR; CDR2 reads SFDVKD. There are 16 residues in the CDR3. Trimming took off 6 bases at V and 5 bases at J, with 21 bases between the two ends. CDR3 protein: CATSSSPGAGGTEAFF. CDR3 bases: TGTGCCACCAGTTCCTCCCCGGGGGCTGGCGGGACTGAAGCTTTCTTT.

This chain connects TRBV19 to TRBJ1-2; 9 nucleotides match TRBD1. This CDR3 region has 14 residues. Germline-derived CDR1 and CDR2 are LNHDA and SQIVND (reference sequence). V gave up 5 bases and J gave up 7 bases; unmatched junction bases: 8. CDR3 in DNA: TGTGCCAGTAGTCTCCCACAGGGGGCGCGTGGCTACACCTTC. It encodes CASSLPQGARGYTF.

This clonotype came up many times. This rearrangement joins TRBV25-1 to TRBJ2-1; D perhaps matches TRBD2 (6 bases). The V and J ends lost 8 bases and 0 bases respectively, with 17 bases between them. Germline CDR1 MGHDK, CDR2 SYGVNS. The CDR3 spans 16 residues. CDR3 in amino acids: CASVSAGWYSYNEQFF. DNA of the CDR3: TGTGCCAGCGTAAGTGCGGGATGGTACTCCTACAATGAGCAGTTCTTC.

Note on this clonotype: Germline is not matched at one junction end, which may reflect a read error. This chain's CDR3 is CASHGATQYW. CDR3 nucleotides: TGTGCCAGTCACGGAGCTACGCAGTATTGG. V gene TRBV27 combines with J gene TRBJ2-3; D uncertain. This CDR3 is built from 10 residues. Germline-derived CDR1 and CDR2 are MNHEY and SMNVEV (reference sequence).

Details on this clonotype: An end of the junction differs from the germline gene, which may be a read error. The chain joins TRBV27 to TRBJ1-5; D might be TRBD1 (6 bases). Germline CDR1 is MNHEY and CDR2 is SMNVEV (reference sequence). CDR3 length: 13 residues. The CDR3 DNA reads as TGTGCCAGCAGTACAGGGTCTGGGCCGCCCCATCATTTT. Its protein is CASSTGSGPPHHF.

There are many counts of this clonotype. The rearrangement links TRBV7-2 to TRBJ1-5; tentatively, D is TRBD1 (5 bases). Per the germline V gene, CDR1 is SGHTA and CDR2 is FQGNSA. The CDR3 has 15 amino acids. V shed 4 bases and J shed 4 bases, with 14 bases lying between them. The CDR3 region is CASSYTPGGNQPQHF. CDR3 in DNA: TGTGCCAGCAGCTATACTCCGGGGGGAAATCAGCCCCAGCATTTT.

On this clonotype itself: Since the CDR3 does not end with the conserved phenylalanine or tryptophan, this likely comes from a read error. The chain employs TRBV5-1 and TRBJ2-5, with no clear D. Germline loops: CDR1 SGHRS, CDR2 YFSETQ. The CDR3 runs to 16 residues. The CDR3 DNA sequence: TGCGCAAGCAGCTCCAGCTCAGAAGGTTCTCAAGAGACCCAGTACTGC. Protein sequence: CASSSSSEGSQETQYC.